Presented here are 16 T cell receptor beta chains from one specimen sequenced in a study of technical replicates of blood from four donors. The method was immunoSEQ multiplex PCR; TCRdb's version includes in-frame clones alone and lacks a portion of them. The table has about 83,000 clones, 85% to 95% seen once. Sequenced material: T cells isolated from PBMCs. These receptors all come from a human donor in good health.

V is TRBV29-1 and J is TRBJ2-2; 12 positions match TRBD1. Germline V gene sequence: CDR1 SQVTM, CDR2 ANQGSEA. The CDR3 is made up of 22 amino acids. V shed 4 bases and J 6 bases; nucleotides not matched to a gene: 27. As DNA, the CDR3 is TGCAGCGTTGCCTCGGCCCCGGGACAGGGGGCGCCAGGAGGGCCTGTTGCCGGGGAGCTGTTTTTT. Residues: CSVASAPGQGAPGGPVAGELFF.

The rearrangement uses TRBV5-1 and TRBJ2-3; 13 bases agree with TRBD2. Germline CDR1 reads SGHRS; CDR2 reads YFSETQ. The CDR3 is 15 amino acids. Trimming took 3 bases from V and 9 from J; bases not matched to a gene: 7. CDR3 loop: CASSSTSGGPSTQYF. In DNA, the CDR3 is TGCGCCAGCAGCTCGACTAGCGGGGGGCCCAGCACGCAGTATTTT.

This sequence joins TRBV5-1 and TRBJ1-1; D might be TRBD1 (5 bases). The germline V and J ends were trimmed by 0 bases and 8 bases, with 17 bases remaining between them. This CDR3 is 15 amino acids long. The germline V gene encodes CDR1 SGHRS and CDR2 YFSETQ. CDR3 in amino acids: CASSLGTPSSKEAFF. CDR3 coding DNA: TGCGCCAGCAGCTTGGGGACACCTTCTAGTAAAGAAGCTTTCTTT.

The V and J genes are TRBV27 and TRBJ2-2, with 9 bases fitting TRBD2. Germline V gene data show CDR1 as MNHEY and CDR2 as SMNVEV (reference sequence). This CDR3 has 16 amino acids. The V gene end was trimmed by 4 bases and the J gene end by 5 bases; junction bases not matched to a gene: 8. The CDR3 nucleotides read TGTGCCAGCAGTTCTTGGGCGGGAGGGCGGACCGGGGAGCTGTTTTTT. It translates to CASSSWAGGRTGELFF.

The V gene is TRBV6-6, the J gene TRBJ2-7, with 10 bases lining up with TRBD2. The germline V gene has CDR1 MNHNY and CDR2 SVGAGI (reference sequence). With 5 bases clipped from V and 0 bases from J, the junction kept 4 bases outside the gene matches. The CDR3 has 15 amino acids. The CDR3 DNA reads as TGTGCCAGCAGTGGAGGACTAGCGGACTCCTACGAGCAGTACTTC. The encoded protein is CASSGGLADSYEQYF.

This rearrangement joins TRBV30 to TRBJ1-1, with 9 bases identical to TRBD1. The CDR3 consists of 14 residues. J was trimmed by 6 bases and V by 2 bases; bases with no gene match: 7. Per germline, CDR1 GTSNPN and CDR2 SVGIG (reference sequence). Here the CDR3 DNA reads TGTGCCTGGAGTCTCCCGGACAGGGGCGCTGAAGCTTTCTTT. Residues: CAWSLPDRGAEAFF.

The V and J genes are TRBV5-8 and TRBJ2-7; D is perhaps TRBD2 (5 bases). There are 15 residues in the CDR3. The V end lost 6 bases, the J end lost 5 bases, and 21 bases lay between the germline ends. Germline V CDR1 and CDR2: SGHTS, YDEGEE. The CDR3: CASIHGIGEIHEQYF. The CDR3 DNA sequence: TGTGCCAGCATCCATGGGATCGGGGAGATCCACGAGCAGTACTTC. The full variable domain, its missing parts supplied by reference TRBV5-8 and TRBJ2-7, is EAGVTQSPTHLIKTRGQQATLRCSPISGHTSVYWYQQALGLGLQFLLWYDEGEERNRGNFPPRFSGRQFPNYSSELNVNALELEDSALYLCASIHGIGEIHEQYFGPGTRLTVT.

The V gene is TRBV29-1, the J gene TRBJ2-7, with D possibly being TRBD1 (5 bases). The V gene's germline CDR1 is SQVTM and CDR2 ANQGSEA. The CDR3 sequence is 13 residues long. V dropped 6 bases and J dropped 0 bases, with 12 bases sitting between them. In DNA form, the CDR3 reads TGCAGCGTCGATACAGGAGACTCCTACGAGCAGTACTTC. Amino acids: CSVDTGDSYEQYF.

This clone was detected only once. V is TRBV11-3 and J is TRBJ1-3; D gene uncertain. Germline CDR1 and CDR2: SGHNT and YENEEA. V gave up 3 bases and J gave up 1 base, with 10 bases separating them. CDR3 size: 15 residues. The CDR3 sequence: CASSLRGQSGNTIYF. As DNA, the CDR3 is TGTGCCAGCAGCTTGCGGGGTCAGTCTGGAAACACCATATATTTT.

About this clone itself: The junction shows a germline mismatch at one end, possibly a read error. This chain links TRBV7-7 with TRBJ2-7; 8 bases line up with TRBD2. From germline, CDR1 is SSHAT and CDR2 FNYEAQ (reference sequence). The CDR3 runs 14 residues. CDR3 nucleotide sequence: TGTGCTAGCAGCCCCGGGGGGGGGACCTACGAGCAGTACTTC. It codes for CASSPGGGTYEQYF.

The chain carries TRBV7-9 and TRBJ1-3, with 7 bases matching TRBD1. V trimming: 4 bases; J trimming: 2 bases; junction bases outside the gene matches: 2. CDR1 and CDR2 (germline): SEHNR, FQNEAQ (reference sequence). There are 14 residues in the CDR3. CDR3 in DNA: TGTGCCAGCAGCTCAGGGGGAACTGGAAACACCATATATTTT. Residues: CASSSGGTGNTIYF.

The chain carries TRBV2 and TRBJ2-7; TRBD2 might be the D (5 bases). CDR1 and CDR2 (germline): SNHLY, FYNNEI. The CDR3 has 13 amino acids. V lost 8 bases and J 0 bases, leaving 11 bases between the germline ends. CDR3 sequence: CASGLADSYEQYF. CDR3 bases: TGTGCCAGCGGGCTAGCAGACTCCTACGAGCAGTACTTC.

The chain couples TRBV19 to TRBJ2-7, with 8 nucleotides matching TRBD1. The germline V gene encodes CDR1 LNHDA and CDR2 SQIVND (reference sequence). CDR3 length: 14 amino acids. With 5 bases clipped from V and 3 bases from J, the junction kept 6 bases outside the gene matches. The CDR3 DNA reads as TGTGCCAGTAGTCCGGGACAGGTTAGCTACGAGCAGTACTTC. Translated, it gives CASSPGQVSYEQYF. The whole variable domain, remainder taken from reference TRBV19 and TRBJ2-7, is DGGITQSPKYLFRKEGQNVTLSCEQNLNHDAMYWYRQDPGQGLRLIYYSQIVNDFQKGDIAEGYSVSREKKESFPLTVTSAQKNPTAFYLCASSPGQVSYEQYFGPGTRLTVT.

This clone was seen just once. The V and J genes are TRBV6-1 and TRBJ1-2; possibly TRBD1 for D (6 bases). The germline V gene has CDR1 MNHNS and CDR2 SASEGT. The V gene lost 4 bases and the J gene lost 2 bases, with 8 bases spanning the gap. The CDR3 covers 13 residues. The DNA of the CDR3 is TGTGCCAGCAGTGCACAGGGAAACTATGGCTACACCTTC. It is translated as CASSAQGNYGYTF.

The chain carries TRBV2 and TRBJ1-4; 7 bases align to TRBD1. This CDR3 is 16 amino acids long. V lost 2 bases and J lost 0; bases outside the gene matches: 3. Germline CDR1 is SNHLY and CDR2 is FYNNEI. The CDR3 region has the DNA TGTGCCAGCAGTGAATACCAGGGGGCAACTAATGAAAAACTGTTTTTT. Translating it yields CASSEYQGATNEKLFF.

This chain connects TRBV7-9 to TRBJ2-7; 13 bases are shared with TRBD2. The germline CDR1 and CDR2 sequences are SEHNR and FQNEAQ (reference sequence). CDR3 length: 16 amino acids. The ends lost 5 bases at V and 5 bases at J; junction bases unmatched: 9. CDR3 protein: CASSPGTSGVSDEQYF. CDR3 sequence (DNA): TGTGCCAGCAGCCCCGGGACTAGCGGGGTATCCGACGAGCAGTACTTC.